One sample yielded the 28 T cell receptor beta chains listed below, sequenced in a study of T cell changes during pregnancy in multiple sclerosis. Sequenced by immunoSEQ multiplex PCR; TCRdb stores in-frame clones only, minus some. Here the sample spans about 75,000 clones, about nine tenths being singletons. The specimen was CD4+ T cells from peripheral blood mononuclear cells, collected before pregnancy. The receptors were gathered from a female donor with multiple sclerosis, enrolled in a pregnancy study.

V usage is TRBV7-9 and J usage is TRBJ2-1; TRBD2 agrees at 9 bases. V shed 4 bases, J shed 7 bases, and the junction held 11 bases outside the gene matches. From germline, CDR1 is SEHNR and CDR2 FQNEAQ (reference sequence). The CDR3 loop spans 16 amino acids. CDR3 DNA sequence: TGTGCCAGCAGCTCGTATAGCGGGAGAAGGGATAATGAGCAGTTCTTC. Translation gives CASSSYSGRRDNEQFF.

The chain has TRBV19 and TRBJ2-7; tentative D call: TRBD1 (6 bases). V was pared by 1 base and J by 2 bases, with 12 bases between. Germline lookup yields CDR1 LNHDA and CDR2 SQIVND (reference sequence). The CDR3 covers 15 residues. The chain's CDR3 is CASSIALDRTYEQYF. The CDR3 nucleotides read TGTGCCAGTAGTATAGCCCTGGACAGAACCTACGAGCAGTACTTC.

The chain uses TRBV6-5 and TRBJ1-2, with a possible D match to TRBD1 (5 bases). Germline CDR1 is MNHEY and CDR2 is SVGAGI. V lost 0 bases to trimming and J lost 4 bases, with 6 bases between them. The CDR3 totals 13 residues. The CDR3 DNA sequence: TGTGCCAGCAGTTACTCCCAGGGCTATGGCTACACCTTC. Translation: CASSYSQGYGYTF.

The V call is TRBV6-5, the J call TRBJ2-7, with TRBD2 matching 10 bases. From germline, CDR1 is MNHEY and CDR2 SVGAGI. With V trimmed by 6 bases and J by 4 bases, 9 bases remained unmatched. The CDR3 is 15 residues long. CDR3 DNA: TGTGCCAGCAGACCTCGGAGGACTAGCGGTTACGAGCAGTACTTC. Its translation is CASRPRRTSGYEQYF.

V is TRBV10-3 and J is TRBJ1-6; 7 bases fit TRBD1. After removal of 0 bases from V and 9 bases from J, the junction contained 17 bases not matched to a gene. Germline CDR1 is ENHRY and CDR2 is SYGVKD. The CDR3 contains 19 residues. CDR3 nucleotide sequence: TGTGCCATCAGTGAGTCGAGTGTGCGAGCGACAGGGTGGTTTTCACCCCTCCACTTT. Translated, it gives CAISESSVRATGWFSPLHF.

The chain carries TRBV9 and TRBJ2-3; a possible D gene is TRBD2 (6 bases). The V end lost 0 bases, the J end lost 0 bases, and 8 bases lay between the germline ends. The germline V gene encodes CDR1 SGDLS and CDR2 YYNGEE. The CDR3 consists of 15 residues. CDR3 coding DNA: TGTGCCAGCAGCGTAGTAGCGGCCAGCACAGATACGCAGTATTTT. Translated: CASSVVAASTDTQYF.

The chain combines TRBV23-1 with TRBJ1-1, with 9 bases that match TRBD1. TRBV23-1 qualifies as an ORF whose function is uncertain. Unmatched junction bases numbered 15, after V lost 0 bases and J lost 1 base. There are 20 residues in the CDR3. CDR3 amino acids: CASSQSGTGKEGPPNTEAFF. The CDR3 DNA follows: TGCGCCAGCAGTCAATCGGGGACAGGGAAGGAGGGGCCGCCGAACACTGAAGCTTTCTTT.

This clone was observed a single time. The J gene is TRBJ2-7, the V gene TRBV6-1; 7 bases align to TRBD1. The CDR3 covers 16 residues. The V gene's germline CDR1 is MNHNS and CDR2 SASEGT. V gave up 3 bases and J gave up 6 bases; unmatched junction bases: 14. CDR3 coding DNA: TGTGCCAGCAGTGAGTGGTGGGGACAGTTTTCCCCCGAGCAGTACTTC. This codes for CASSEWWGQFSPEQYF.

The chain uses TRBV4-1 and TRBJ1-1; 8 nucleotides match TRBD1. CDR3 length: 16 amino acids. With 2 bases clipped from V and 0 bases from J, the junction kept 5 bases outside the gene matches. The germline V gene encodes CDR1 MGHRA and CDR2 YSYEKL. The DNA of the CDR3 is TGCGCCAGCAGCCAACGGACAGGGCTTATGAACACTGAAGCTTTCTTT. It is translated as CASSQRTGLMNTEAFF.

The rearrangement uses TRBV9 and TRBJ2-2; 10 bases line up with TRBD1. CDR1 and CDR2 from the germline V gene are SGDLS and YYNGEE. The CDR3 is made up of 17 amino acids. The ends lost 4 bases at V and 7 bases at J; junction bases unmatched: 13. CDR3 sequence reads: CASSSSPRTGGIGELFF. DNA for the CDR3: TGTGCCAGCAGCTCCTCCCCCCGGACAGGGGGTATCGGGGAGCTGTTTTTT.

The chain has TRBV19 and TRBJ1-2; 9 nucleotides align to TRBD1. The length of the CDR3 is 14 residues. Trimming at V came to 5 bases and at J to 2 bases, leaving 3 bases not matched to a gene. Germline V gives CDR1 LNHDA, CDR2 SQIVND (reference sequence). This CDR3 is CASSVTGGNYGYTF. The CDR3 region has the DNA TGTGCCAGTAGTGTTACAGGGGGCAACTATGGCTACACCTTC. The variable domain in full, with the rest retrieved from reference TRBV19 and TRBJ1-2, is DGGITQSPKYLFRKEGQNVTLSCEQNLNHDAMYWYRQDPGQGLRLIYYSQIVNDFQKGDIAEGYSVSREKKESFPLTVTSAQKNPTAFYLCASSVTGGNYGYTFGSGTRLTVV.

The chain joins TRBV7-8 to TRBJ1-1; 7 positions agree with TRBD1. Germline CDR1 SGHVS, CDR2 FQNEAQ. V lost 5 bases, J lost 3 bases, and 3 bases stayed unmatched. The CDR3 is 13 residues long. The chain's CDR3 is CASSLQGDTEAFF. The CDR3 nucleotides are TGTGCCAGCAGCCTCCAGGGGGACACTGAAGCTTTCTTT.

The chain recombines TRBV30 with TRBJ1-2, with D maybe TRBD1 (6 bases). CDR1 and CDR2 from the germline V gene are GTSNPN and SVGIG (reference sequence). This CDR3 region has 14 residues. V shed 1 base and J shed 3 bases, with 12 bases lying between them. The CDR3, as DNA: TGTGCCTGGAGTGAGGGGGGGGCTCACTATGGCTACACCTTC. Translated, it gives CAWSEGGAHYGYTF.

The J gene is TRBJ1-5, the V gene TRBV2, with 10 bases aligning to TRBD1. CDR1 and CDR2 (germline): SNHLY, FYNNEI. The CDR3 contains 17 residues. The ends lost 2 bases at V and 8 bases at J; junction bases unmatched: 12. This CDR3 is CASSESPGQGMRKPQHF. In DNA form, the CDR3 reads TGTGCCAGCAGTGAATCCCCGGGACAGGGGATGAGGAAGCCCCAGCATTTT.

The V gene is TRBV4-3, the J gene TRBJ2-7; TRBD1 aligns across 8 bases. Per the germline V gene, CDR1 is LGHNA and CDR2 is YSLEER. The ends lost 1 base at V and 2 bases at J; junction bases unmatched: 1. CDR3 length: 14 residues. This CDR3 reads CASSQGDRTYEQYF. The CDR3 nucleotides read TGCGCCAGCAGCCAAGGGGACAGGACCTACGAGCAGTACTTC.

V and J are TRBV6-5 and TRBJ1-1; no firm D call. V dropped 6 bases and J dropped 0 bases, with 8 bases sitting between them. CDR3 length equals 13 residues. Germline CDR1 MNHEY, CDR2 SVGAGI. The CDR3 nucleotides read TGTGCCAGCAGAGACACGGTGAACACTGAAGCTTTCTTT. This translates into CASRDTVNTEAFF.

V usage is TRBV7-9 and J usage is TRBJ2-3; 8 nucleotides align to TRBD2. The CDR3 has 16 amino acids. J gave up 1 base and V 5 bases, and 8 bases lay outside the gene matches. CDR1 is SEHNR and CDR2 is FQNEAQ in the germline V gene (reference sequence). CDR3 amino acids: CASSLRLAIGTDTQYF. CDR3 nucleotide sequence: TGTGCCAGCAGCCTAAGACTAGCGATCGGCACAGATACGCAGTATTTT.

This chain joins TRBV30 and TRBJ2-3, with D possibly being TRBD2 (6 bases). The ends were cut back, 1 base at V and 2 bases at J, with 13 bases in the middle. The CDR3 has 15 amino acids. Germline CDR1 is GTSNPN and CDR2 is SVGIG (reference sequence). The CDR3 loop is CAWSGSGLSTDTQYF. As DNA, the CDR3 is TGTGCCTGGAGTGGATCGGGACTTTCCACAGATACGCAGTATTTT.

This chain links TRBV27 with TRBJ1-1; D is possibly TRBD1 (5 bases). Germline V gene sequence: CDR1 MNHEY, CDR2 SMNVEV (reference sequence). The CDR3 is 15 amino acids. V dropped 1 base and J dropped 2 bases, with 11 bases sitting between them. CDR3 loop: CASSLFWQGNTEAFF. The DNA for the CDR3 is TGTGCCAGCAGTTTATTTTGGCAGGGTAACACTGAAGCTTTCTTT.

This clone was seen just once. This sequence joins TRBV6-1 and TRBJ2-7; 8 bases map to TRBD2. Losses at the gene ends were 7 bases for V and 2 bases for J; bases not matched to a gene: 10. This CDR3 has 15 amino acids. From germline, CDR1 is MNHNS and CDR2 SASEGT. The CDR3 DNA sequence: TGTGCCAGCAAGGGAGCCCCCGGGGGGGCCTACGAGCAGTACTTC. It specifies CASKGAPGGAYEQYF.

This chain uses TRBV15 with TRBJ2-7; possible D gene TRBD2, 5 bases. CDR3 length: 14 amino acids. Trimming left V 9 bases short and J 3 bases short, with 18 bases between. Germline CDR1 and CDR2: LNHNV and YYDKDF (reference sequence). CDR3: CATSRDPGYYEQYF. Written as DNA, the CDR3 is TGTGCCACAAGCCGCGATCCGGGATACTACGAGCAGTACTTC.

The chain uses TRBV5-4 and TRBJ1-5; 7 nucleotides align to TRBD1. Per the germline V gene, CDR1 is SGHNT and CDR2 is YYREEE (reference sequence). Trimming cost V 2 bases and J 7 bases; bases outside gene matches: 0. The CDR3 length is 12 residues. CDR3 in amino acids: CASSLQGQPQHF. CDR3 coding DNA: TGTGCCAGCAGCTTACAGGGGCAGCCCCAGCATTTT.

The rearrangement uses TRBV28 and TRBJ2-7; TRBD2 might be the D (5 bases). Trimming took off 5 bases at V and 7 bases at J, with 27 bases between the two ends. CDR1 MDHEN and CDR2 SYDVKM come from the germline V gene. The CDR3 is 17 residues long. This chain's CDR3 is CASSLKLGLQVLIEQYF. The CDR3 DNA reads as TGTGCCAGCAGTCTAAAGCTTGGACTGCAAGTCTTAATAGAGCAGTACTTC. The whole variable domain, filled in from reference TRBV28 and TRBJ2-7, reads DVKVTQSSRYLVKRTGEKVFLECVQDMDHENMFWYRQDPGLGLRLIYFSYDVKMKEKGDIPEGYSVSREKKERFSLILESASTNQTSMYLCASSLKLGLQVLIEQYFGPGTRLTVT.

This CDR3 is CSVGNKAAYTEAFF. The CDR3 nucleotides read TGCAGCGTTGGGAACAAGGCGGCCTACACTGAAGCTTTCTTT. V usage is TRBV29-1 and J usage is TRBJ1-1; no reliable D call. Trimming shortened V by 4 bases and J by 3 bases, and 15 bases separated the two germline ends. Germline lookup yields CDR1 SQVTM and CDR2 ANQGSEA. The CDR3 length is 14 residues.

The chain combines TRBV9 with TRBJ1-1; perhaps TRBD1 as D (6 bases). This CDR3 region has 15 residues. The germline V gene encodes CDR1 SGDLS and CDR2 YYNGEE. The germline V and J ends were trimmed by 3 bases and 2 bases, with 14 bases remaining between them. The CDR3 loop reads CASSATQGRNTEAFF. The CDR3 region has the DNA TGTGCCAGCAGCGCAACACAGGGTAGAAACACTGAAGCTTTCTTT.

The chain links TRBV2 to TRBJ1-1, with TRBD1 matching over 8 bases. Germline CDR1 and CDR2: SNHLY and FYNNEI. V lost 7 bases and J lost 4; bases outside the gene matches: 8. The CDR3 has 14 amino acids. The CDR3 DNA follows: TGTGCCAGCAACGCCGGGACAGGTAGCACTGAAGCTTTCTTT. Protein sequence: CASNAGTGSTEAFF.

V gene TRBV7-9 combines with J gene TRBJ2-3, with D perhaps TRBD2 (6 bases). There are 16 residues in the CDR3. Germline assignment: CDR1 SEHNR and CDR2 FQNEAQ (reference sequence). With 5 bases removed from V and 2 bases from J, the gap between germline ends came to 17 bases. The CDR3 DNA sequence: TGTGCCAGCAGCCCGACCCGGGGCGGGAACACAGATACGCAGTATTTT. Amino acids: CASSPTRGGNTDTQYF.

The chain recombines TRBV19 with TRBJ2-6; TRBD1 matches at 10 bases. V shed 4 bases, J shed 4 bases, and the junction held 4 bases outside the gene matches. CDR1 LNHDA and CDR2 SQIVND come from the germline V gene (reference sequence). This CDR3 has 16 amino acids. The CDR3 spells CASSTTGGTGANVLTF. The CDR3 DNA is TGTGCCAGTAGTACGACAGGGGGCACCGGGGCCAACGTCCTGACTTTC. Full variable domain (outside the CDR3, taken from reference TRBV19 and TRBJ2-6): DGGITQSPKYLFRKEGQNVTLSCEQNLNHDAMYWYRQDPGQGLRLIYYSQIVNDFQKGDIAEGYSVSREKKESFPLTVTSAQKNPTAFYLCASSTTGGTGANVLTFGAGSRLTVL.